What follows are 25 T cell receptor beta chains derived from one specimen sequenced in a study of blood T cell repertoires in COVID-19. The data were produced by immunoSEQ multiplex PCR, yet TCRdb's version contains in-frame clones alone and is incomplete. This sample carries 430,000 or so clones, about 87% of them seen once, and the ten largest clones take 0.75% to 0.85%. Sample: peripheral blood. These receptors were taken from a man in his late teens or twenties with COVID-19, enrolled during active disease.

The V gene is TRBV3-1 (or the pseudogene TRBV3-2), the J gene TRBJ2-2, with a weak D call TRBD1 (6 bases). There are 13 residues in the CDR3. Germline V gene lookup returns CDR1 LGHDT and CDR2 YNNKEL (reference sequence). Trimming removed 3 bases from V and 4 bases from J, with 6 bases in between. CDR3: CASSQTGTGELFF. The CDR3 region has the DNA TGTGCCAGCAGCCAGACAGGCACCGGGGAGCTGTTTTTT.

V and J are TRBV6-5 and TRBJ1-6; 7 bases align to TRBD1. There are 15 residues in the CDR3. Germline CDR1 and CDR2: MNHEY and SVGAGI. V lost 7 bases to trimming and J lost 4 bases; unmatched junction nucleotides: 7. CDR3 in amino acids: CASTTGTAYNSPLHF. The CDR3 DNA is TGTGCCAGCACCACCGGGACAGCTTATAATTCACCCCTCCACTTT.

The CDR3 region is CASSSGQGGAKLFF. CDR3 coding DNA: TGTGCCAGCAGTAGCGGACAGGGTGGGGCAAAACTGTTTTTT. The J gene is TRBJ1-4, the V gene TRBV6-6; 8 bases map to TRBD1. J was trimmed by 10 bases and V by 5 bases; bases with no gene match: 9. Germline V gene data show CDR1 as MNHNY and CDR2 as SVGAGI (reference sequence). This CDR3 contains 14 residues.

This clone was recorded only once. The chain joins TRBV2 to TRBJ1-5, with 8 bases matching TRBD1. The CDR3 consists of 13 residues. Trimming cost V 6 bases and J 8 bases; bases outside gene matches: 6. Germline V gives CDR1 SNHLY, CDR2 FYNNEI. In DNA form, the CDR3 reads TGTGCCAGCAGCGCGGACAGGGAGGAGCCCCAGCATTTT. It encodes CASSADREEPQHF. Supplemented by reference TRBV2 and TRBJ1-5, the full variable domain reads EPEVTQTPSHQVTQMGQEVILRCVPISNHLYFYWYRQILGQKVEFLVSFYNNEISEKSEIFDDQFSVERPDGSNFTLKIRSTKLEDSAMYFCASSADREEPQHFGDGTRLSIL.

This clone appeared once. The rearrangement links TRBV5-1 to TRBJ2-1; D is possibly TRBD1 (6 bases). The V end was cut by 8 bases, the J end by 11 bases, with 20 bases between. The CDR3 loop spans 13 amino acids. In germline, CDR1 is SGHRS, CDR2 YFSETQ. CDR3: CASDKGEGRKQFF. CDR3 nucleotide sequence: TGCGCCAGTGATAAGGGGGAAGGACGGAAGCAGTTCTTC.

The rearrangement uses TRBV20-1 and TRBJ1-6; D call uncertain. Germline loops: CDR1 DFQATT, CDR2 SNEGSKA (reference sequence). V was pared by 3 bases and J by 7 bases, with 13 bases between. The CDR3 runs 14 residues. The CDR3 loop is CSASLIEGNSPLHF. In DNA form, the CDR3 reads TGCAGTGCTAGTCTCATTGAGGGAAATTCACCCCTCCACTTT.

The chain carries TRBV6-2 or TRBV6-3 and TRBJ1-5, with 8 bases that match TRBD1. The CDR3 runs 16 residues. V lost 6 bases and J lost 5; bases outside the gene matches: 12. The V gene's germline CDR1 is MNHEY and CDR2 SVGEGT. The CDR3 DNA reads TGTGCCAGCAGCCCTCAGGGGGCGTTTGTTGATCAGCCCCAGCATTTT. Its protein product is CASSPQGAFVDQPQHF.

The chain is built from TRBV19 and TRBJ2-3; D may be TRBD2 (5 bases). The CDR3 sequence is 14 residues long. Deletions cut 10 bases from V and 2 bases from J, with 16 bases between. Germline CDR1 reads LNHDA; CDR2 reads SQIVND (reference sequence). This CDR3 is CATTRGINTDTQYF. The CDR3 region has the DNA TGTGCCACTACCCGAGGGATTAACACAGATACGCAGTATTTT.

The chain carries TRBV5-8 and TRBJ2-1, with 9 bases lining up with TRBD1. The CDR3 has 15 amino acids. The germline gives CDR1 SGHTS, CDR2 YDEGEE. Germline trimming cut 0 bases from V and 7 bases from J; bases unmatched to any gene: 5. The CDR3 nucleotides read TGTGCCAGCAGCTTGGACGGGACAGGGCGAAATGAGCAGTTCTTC. Its translation is CASSLDGTGRNEQFF.

The chain links TRBV13 to TRBJ1-1; 7 positions match TRBD1. Germline V lookup: CDR1 PRHDT, CDR2 FYEKMQ (reference sequence). The CDR3 runs to 12 residues. The ends lost 4 bases at V and 11 bases at J; junction bases unmatched: 7. The CDR3 nucleotides read TGTGCCAGCAGCTCCGGACAGGTCAAGGCTTTCTTT. Its protein is CASSSGQVKAFF.

CDR3 sequence (DNA): TGTGCCAGCAGCGCGACACGCGTTAACACTGAAGCTTTCTTT. Amino acid sequence: CASSATRVNTEAFF. J is TRBJ1-1 and V is TRBV27, with D hard to call. Germline CDR1 reads MNHEY; CDR2 reads SMNVEV (reference sequence). CDR3 length equals 14 residues. The V end lost 6 bases, the J end lost 2 bases, and 13 bases lay between the germline ends.

V gene TRBV2 combines with J gene TRBJ2-5, with 11 bases aligning to TRBD2. CDR1 SNHLY and CDR2 FYNNEI come from the germline V gene. The CDR3 is made up of 17 amino acids. Trimming at V came to 1 base and at J to 5 bases, leaving 9 bases not matched to a gene. CDR3 in amino acids: CASSEGFSGGAWETQYF. CDR3 sequence (DNA): TGTGCCAGCAGTGAAGGTTTTAGCGGGGGGGCATGGGAGACCCAGTACTTC.

The chain carries TRBV6-4 and TRBJ2-3; 10 bases are a match to TRBD1. CDR1 MRHNA and CDR2 SNTAGT come from the germline V gene. The J segment lost 7 bases and the V segment lost 6 bases, leaving 10 bases of the junction unmatched. The CDR3 loop spans 15 amino acids. The CDR3 DNA follows: TGTGCCAGCAGCGAGGGAGGGACAGGGGACCATACGCAGTATTTT. Its translation: CASSEGGTGDHTQYF.

The rearrangement links TRBV7-9 to TRBJ2-1; a possible D gene is TRBD1 (5 bases). Germline V gene lookup returns CDR1 SEHNR and CDR2 FQNEAQ (reference sequence). Trimming cost V 0 bases and J 5 bases, with 11 bases left between them. There are 15 residues in the CDR3. The CDR3 spells CASSLAQGRNNEQFF. The CDR3 nucleotides are TGTGCCAGCAGCTTAGCCCAGGGAAGGAACAATGAGCAGTTCTTC.

The chain combines TRBV5-1 with TRBJ2-1; weak D call: TRBD2 (5 bases). With 2 bases removed from V and 2 bases from J, the gap between germline ends came to 14 bases. CDR3 size: 16 residues. The V gene's germline CDR1 is SGHRS and CDR2 YFSETQ. The CDR3 sequence: CASSFTGAATYNEQFF. In DNA form, the CDR3 reads TGCGCCAGCAGCTTCACCGGAGCGGCCACCTACAATGAGCAGTTCTTC.

The chain uses TRBV19 and TRBJ1-5; D may be TRBD1 (6 bases). The CDR3 has 14 amino acids. V lost 4 bases, J lost 6 bases, and 13 bases lay in between. Germline CDR1 is LNHDA and CDR2 is SQIVND (reference sequence). The chain's CDR3 is CASSSGQRSQPQHF. In nucleotides, the CDR3 is TGTGCCAGTAGTAGTGGACAGCGATCTCAGCCCCAGCATTTT.

The V gene is TRBV12-5, the J gene TRBJ1-1, with 8 nucleotides matching TRBD1. Germline V gene data show CDR1 as LGHNT and CDR2 as FRNRAP. CDR3 length: 16 amino acids. V lost 6 bases and J lost 1; bases outside the gene matches: 10. CDR3 protein: CASGPPRQGTNTEAFF. CDR3 coding DNA: TGTGCTAGTGGCCCCCCCAGACAGGGGACGAACACTGAAGCTTTCTTT.

V is TRBV5-1 and J is TRBJ1-5; no clear D gene. Germline CDR1 SGHRS, CDR2 YFSETQ. The CDR3 runs 14 residues. Trimming shortened V by 0 bases and J by 5 bases, and 9 bases separated the two germline ends. The CDR3 loop is CASSLDSKDQPQHF. CDR3 nucleotide sequence: TGCGCCAGCAGCTTGGACAGTAAGGATCAGCCCCAGCATTTT.

The CDR3 region is CASSQDSTGFGNTIYF. The CDR3 bases are TGTGCCAGCAGCCAAGACTCGACAGGGTTCGGAAACACCATATATTTT. V and J are TRBV3-1 (or the pseudogene TRBV3-2) and TRBJ1-3, with 7 bases lining up with TRBD1. V was pared by 0 bases and J by 4 bases, with 6 bases of the junction left unmatched. Germline CDR1 and CDR2: LGHDT and YNNKEL (reference sequence). The CDR3 runs to 16 residues.

This chain connects TRBV6-5 to TRBJ1-2; the match to TRBD1 covers 8 bases. The V gene end was trimmed by 7 bases and the J gene end by 3 bases; junction bases not matched to a gene: 4. Germline loops: CDR1 MNHEY, CDR2 SVGAGI. The CDR3 loop spans 13 amino acids. The CDR3 is CASKSGQDYGYTF. CDR3 DNA sequence: TGTGCCAGCAAGTCGGGACAGGACTATGGCTACACCTTC.

This chain connects TRBV7-2 to TRBJ2-1; perhaps TRBD1 as D (6 bases). Germline CDR1 and CDR2: SGHTA and FQGNSA. The CDR3 contains 17 residues. Trimming stripped 1 base from V and 4 bases from J, with 17 bases between. The CDR3 spells CASSLVAGSGQYNEQFF. CDR3 in DNA: TGTGCCAGCAGCTTAGTAGCAGGCTCGGGACAATACAATGAGCAGTTCTTC.

V is TRBV7-9 and J is TRBJ2-5; 7 bases map to TRBD2. This CDR3 contains 14 residues. V shed 6 bases and J 7 bases; nucleotides not matched to a gene: 11. Per the germline V gene, CDR1 is SEHNR and CDR2 is FQNEAQ (reference sequence). CDR3 protein: CASSLLANGGTQYF. In DNA form, the CDR3 reads TGTGCCAGCAGTTTACTAGCGAATGGAGGGACCCAGTACTTC. The variable domain in full, completed from reference TRBV7-9 and TRBJ2-5, reads DTGVSQNPRHKITKRGQNVTFRCDPISEHNRLYWYRQTLGQGPEFLTYFQNEAQLEKSRLLSDRFSAERPKGSFSTLEIQRTEQGDSAMYLCASSLLANGGTQYFGPGTRLLVL.

The chain employs TRBV27 and TRBJ2-7; a weak D match, TRBD1 (6 bases). The ends were cut back, 1 base at V and 2 bases at J, with 18 bases in the middle. There are 17 residues in the CDR3. Per germline, CDR1 MNHEY and CDR2 SMNVEV (reference sequence). This CDR3 reads CASSLFKLGDTTYEQYF. CDR3 nucleotide sequence: TGTGCCAGCAGTTTATTTAAATTGGGGGACACGACCTACGAGCAGTACTTC.

The chain has TRBV27 and TRBJ1-6; D may be TRBD1 (5 bases). The CDR3 has 15 amino acids. The germline V and J ends were trimmed by 5 bases and 7 bases, with 15 bases remaining between them. Germline-derived CDR1 and CDR2 are MNHEY and SMNVEV (reference sequence). DNA of the CDR3: TGTGCCAGCAGTCCGACAGTAGGAGTAAATTCACCCCTCCACTTT. Its protein is CASSPTVGVNSPLHF.

The chain couples TRBV3-1 (or the pseudogene TRBV3-2) to TRBJ2-1; 14 nucleotides align to TRBD2. V lost 1 base, J lost 4 bases, and 0 bases stayed unmatched. Germline CDR1 is LGHDT and CDR2 is YNNKEL (reference sequence). This CDR3 has 16 residues. Written as DNA, the CDR3 is TGTGCCAGCAGCCAAGGGACTAGCGGGGGGTACAATGAGCAGTTCTTC. Its translation: CASSQGTSGGYNEQFF.